What follows are 28 T cell receptor beta chains derived from one specimen sequenced in a study of T-cell reconstitution after alpha-beta-depleted transplantation in children. A library of TCRbeta sequences, prepared with unique molecular identifiers, was generated. MiXCR, run by TCRdb on the PCR reads, gives a single entry per CDR3 protein. The data show under 250,000 distinct CDR3 sequences, about 7% seen once. Material: PBMCs, obtained before TCRalphabeta/CD19-depleted stem cell transplant. The receptors come from a boy aged 2 to 10 with acute lymphoblastic leukemia, due to receive a stem cell transplant.

This chain uses TRBV10-3 with TRBJ2-7; D is possibly TRBD1 (6 bases). The CDR3 loop spans 14 amino acids. Germline assignment: CDR1 ENHRY and CDR2 SYGVKD. Between the trimmed V and J ends, which lost 8 bases and 1 base, there was a span of 15 bases. Here the CDR3 reads CAIAGVGGSYEQYF. As DNA, the CDR3 is TGTGCCATCGCAGGGGTAGGGGGTTCCTACGAGCAGTACTTC.

This clonotype was counted ten times or more. V gene TRBV5-1 combines with J gene TRBJ2-1; D uncertain. Looked up from germline, CDR1 is SGHRS and CDR2 is YFSETQ. The CDR3 length is 17 residues. V lost 0 bases and J lost 1, with 14 bases in between. The CDR3 loop is CASSLASGRRSYNEQFF. CDR3 DNA: TGCGCCAGCAGCTTGGCATCCGGCCGGCGTTCCTACAATGAGCAGTTCTTC.

This clonotype was seen repeatedly, ten times or more. This chain joins TRBV11-2 and TRBJ2-3, with 8 positions matching TRBD2. With V trimmed by 3 bases and J by 1 base, 6 bases remained unmatched. Germline V gene data show CDR1 as SGHAT and CDR2 as FQNNGV. The CDR3 runs to 16 residues. In DNA, the CDR3 is TGTGCCAGCAGCTTCACCCCGGGACTAGGCACAGATACGCAGTATTTT. Protein sequence: CASSFTPGLGTDTQYF.

About this clonotype: This may come from a read error, since a much larger clone is one base off. This sequence joins TRBV5-5 and TRBJ2-1; a weak D match, TRBD1 (5 bases). Germline assignment: CDR1 SGHKS and CDR2 YYEKEE (reference sequence). This CDR3 comprises 15 residues. CDR3 protein: CVSSLSAGTYNEQFF. The CDR3 DNA is TGTGTCAGCAGCTTGTCCGCAGGGACCTACAATGAGCAGTTCTTC.

This clonotype has at least ten counts. The V gene is TRBV20-1, the J gene TRBJ2-3, with D possibly TRBD2 on 5 matching bases. V was trimmed by 4 bases and J by 6 bases, leaving 23 bases between them. Per germline, CDR1 DFQATT and CDR2 SNEGSKA (reference sequence). The CDR3 is 16 amino acids. Written as DNA, the CDR3 is TGCAGTGCTAACCAACGAAAGTCCTGGCCGGGGGATACGCAGTATTTT. Encoded protein: CSANQRKSWPGDTQYF.

On this clonotype itself: A clone one base away is much larger, so this may be a read error. CDR3 in DNA: TGTGCCAGCAGCAAAGGTCCAGGGGGCGCAGGCAAGACCCAGTACTTC. It encodes CASSKGPGGAGKTQYF. This sequence joins TRBV7-2 and TRBJ2-5; 8 nucleotides align to TRBD1. CDR1 SGHTA and CDR2 FQGNSA come from the germline V gene. This CDR3 has 16 amino acids. V lost 5 bases, J lost 6 bases, and 14 bases stayed unmatched.

This clonotype occurred many times. CDR3 loop: CASKLNGGSVYEQYF. The CDR3 DNA follows: TGTGCCAGCAAACTCAACGGGGGTAGCGTGTACGAGCAGTACTTC. The chain combines TRBV28 with TRBJ2-7, with a weak D call TRBD2 (6 bases). This CDR3 has 15 residues. Germline CDR1 MDHEN, CDR2 SYDVKM. V was pared by 7 bases and J by 4 bases, with 20 bases between.

A few counts support this clonotype. The chain joins TRBV4-1 to TRBJ1-1; no firm D call. CDR1 is MGHRA, CDR2 YSYEKL, per germline. This CDR3 comprises 15 residues. With 0 bases removed from V and 2 bases from J, the gap between germline ends came to 10 bases. CDR3 amino acids: CASSQDRAKNTEAFF. For the CDR3, the DNA is TGCGCCAGCAGCCAAGATCGGGCGAAAAACACTGAAGCTTTCTTT.

This clonotype was seen repeatedly, ten times or more. The chain employs TRBV4-3 and TRBJ1-5; TRBD1 matches at 8 bases. Germline CDR1 and CDR2: LGHNA and YSLEER. Losses at the gene ends were 4 bases for V and 5 bases for J; bases not matched to a gene: 7. This CDR3 has 15 residues. In DNA, the CDR3 is TGCGCCAGCAGCCTAGACAGGGGTAGTGATCAGCCCCAGCATTTT. Translation: CASSLDRGSDQPQHF.

In regard to this clonotype: A much larger clonotype is one base distant, so this may be a read error. V gene TRBV7-9 combines with J gene TRBJ2-1, with 8 positions matching TRBD1. The length of the CDR3 is 14 residues. Germline loops: CDR1 SEHNR, CDR2 FQNEAQ (reference sequence). CDR3 loop: CASSLGQGAEVQIF. The CDR3 coding sequence is TGTGCCAGCAGCTTAGGGCAGGGGGCGGAGGTGCAGATCTTC.

In this sample, this clonotype turned up a few times. As DNA, the CDR3 is TGTGCCAGCAGCGTAGAAGGGTCTACGGAAGCTAACTATGGCTACACCTTC. Its protein is CASSVEGSTEANYGYTF. The V and J genes are TRBV9 and TRBJ1-2; unclear D gene. Trimming stripped 0 bases from V and 0 bases from J, with 15 bases between. The CDR3 runs 17 residues. Germline V gene data show CDR1 as SGDLS and CDR2 as YYNGEE.

The chain uses TRBV12-3 or TRBV12-4 and TRBJ2-7, with 8 bases that match TRBD1. V gave up 2 bases and J gave up 3 bases; unmatched junction bases: 12. This CDR3 contains 17 residues. Here the CDR3 reads CASSLRRETGALYEQYF. CDR3 sequence (DNA): TGTGCCAGCAGTTTAAGGAGGGAGACAGGGGCCCTCTACGAGCAGTACTTC.

The rearrangement uses TRBV28 and TRBJ2-2, with D unclear. The CDR3 covers 12 residues. CDR1 is MDHEN, CDR2 SYDVKM, per germline. V was cut by 6 bases and J by 6 bases, with 8 bases left in between. The chain's CDR3 is CASSPRPGELFF. CDR3 DNA: TGTGCCAGCAGCCCGAGGCCCGGGGAGCTGTTTTTT.

This clonotype was observed at least ten times. The rearrangement joins TRBV3-1 to TRBJ2-6; the match to TRBD2 covers 7 bases. The CDR3 loop spans 16 amino acids. Looked up from germline, CDR1 is LGHDT and CDR2 is YNNKEL (reference sequence). The V and J ends lost 4 bases and 2 bases, in that order; junction bases with no gene match: 5. CDR3 region: CASSLRRGAGANVLTF. For the CDR3, the DNA is TGTGCCAGCAGCCTCAGACGGGGGGCTGGGGCCAACGTCCTGACTTTC.

The chain joins TRBV7-8 to TRBJ2-7; 11 nucleotides agree with TRBD1. The CDR3 contains 14 residues. Germline V lookup: CDR1 SGHVS, CDR2 FQNEAQ. V was pared by 4 bases and J by 6 bases, with 5 bases of the junction left unmatched. For the CDR3, the DNA is TGTGCCAGCAGCTCGATGGACAGGGGGCCCGAGCAGTACTTC. Translation gives CASSSMDRGPEQYF.

In this sample, this clonotype turned up a few times. The chain has TRBV28 and TRBJ1-2, with D perhaps TRBD1 (6 bases). Trimming stripped 3 bases from V and 5 bases from J, with 16 bases between. CDR3 length equals 15 residues. Germline loops: CDR1 MDHEN, CDR2 SYDVKM. This CDR3 reads CASSFPLGGVYGYTF. The CDR3 DNA reads TGTGCCAGCAGTTTCCCCCTAGGGGGAGTTTATGGCTACACCTTC.

The gene calls are TRBV2 and TRBJ2-3; 7 bases are shared with TRBD1. Germline trimming cut 6 bases from V and 0 bases from J; bases unmatched to any gene: 6. The germline gives CDR1 SNHLY, CDR2 FYNNEI. CDR3 length: 15 residues. This CDR3 is CASRLTGLSTDTQYF. CDR3 sequence (DNA): TGTGCCAGCAGGCTGACAGGGTTAAGCACAGATACGCAGTATTTT. Complete variable domain (other parts from reference TRBV2 and TRBJ2-3): EPEVTQTPSHQVTQMGQEVILRCVPISNHLYFYWYRQILGQKVEFLVSFYNNEISEKSEIFDDQFSVERPDGSNFTLKIRSTKLEDSAMYFCASRLTGLSTDTQYFGPGTRLTVL.

This clonotype was seen many times. The rearrangement links TRBV4-3 to TRBJ2-1; maybe TRBD1 (7 bases). Trimming left V 0 bases short and J 7 bases short, with 16 bases between. Per the germline V gene, CDR1 is LGHNA and CDR2 is YSLEER. The CDR3 is 16 residues long. CDR3 sequence: CASSQEWQGGPNEQFF. Here the CDR3 DNA reads TGCGCCAGCAGCCAAGAGTGGCAGGGGGGACCTAATGAGCAGTTCTTC.

This clonotype was counted at least ten times. The chain joins TRBV12-3 or TRBV12-4 to TRBJ1-5, with D possibly TRBD1 on 6 matching bases. Trimming pared 2 bases from V and 3 bases from J, leaving 11 bases between. This CDR3 contains 15 residues. This chain's CDR3 is CASSLNREYNQPQHF. The CDR3 nucleotides are TGTGCCAGCAGTTTAAACAGGGAGTACAATCAGCCCCAGCATTTT.

This clonotype was picked up many times. The rearrangement uses TRBV20-1 and TRBJ2-7; D uncertain. The CDR3 sequence is 15 residues long. With 0 bases removed from V and 3 bases from J, the gap between germline ends came to 15 bases. Germline assignment: CDR1 DFQATT and CDR2 SNEGSKA (reference sequence). Here the CDR3 reads CSARDPESSNYEQYF. DNA of the CDR3: TGCAGTGCTAGAGACCCTGAGTCTTCAAACTACGAGCAGTACTTC.

In its sample, this clonotype was seen many times. The chain joins TRBV6-5 to TRBJ2-2; 8 bases align to TRBD1. The CDR3 is 16 amino acids. After removal of 3 bases from V and 4 bases from J, the junction contained 7 bases not matched to a gene. The germline V gene encodes CDR1 MNHEY and CDR2 SVGAGI. The CDR3 protein is CASSYRTGPGTGELFF. The CDR3, as DNA: TGTGCCAGCAGTTATAGGACAGGGCCGGGCACCGGGGAGCTGTTTTTT.

This clonotype was picked up many times. V and J are TRBV11-2 and TRBJ2-3, with 9 positions matching TRBD1. Germline V gene lookup returns CDR1 SGHAT and CDR2 FQNNGV. The CDR3 extends over 15 amino acids. Unmatched junction bases numbered 9, after V lost 5 bases and J lost 6 bases. The CDR3 DNA sequence: TGTGCCAGCAGCAGCAGCCGGGACAGGGTTGATACGCAGTATTTT. This codes for CASSSSRDRVDTQYF.

This clonotype was counted a few times. The chain carries TRBV27 and TRBJ2-7, with 8 nucleotides matching TRBD1. The junction had 6 bases not matched to a gene; V was cut back by 8 bases and J by 6 bases. This CDR3 contains 12 residues. Germline CDR1 is MNHEY and CDR2 is SMNVEV (reference sequence). CDR3 nucleotide sequence: TGTGCCAGCTGGACAGGGTTCGGCGAGCAGTACTTC. This encodes CASWTGFGEQYF.

This clonotype was seen only a few times. This chain links TRBV4-2 with TRBJ1-5; the D is unclear. Per the germline V gene, CDR1 is LGHNA and CDR2 is YNFKEQ. This CDR3 has 16 residues. V dropped 0 bases and J dropped 4 bases, with 13 bases sitting between them. The CDR3 region has the DNA TGTGCCAGCAGCCAAGAAGTAGGCAGCGAGAATCAGCCCCAGCATTTT. Translation: CASSQEVGSENQPQHF.

The chain combines TRBV11-2 with TRBJ2-4; 9 nucleotides match TRBD1. The V gene's germline CDR1 is SGHAT and CDR2 FQNNGV. Trimming at V came to 4 bases and at J to 9 bases, leaving 10 bases not matched to a gene. This CDR3 comprises 15 residues. The CDR3, as DNA: TGTGCCAGCAGCTCCGTCCCGGGACAGGGTACCATTCAGTACTTC. It specifies CASSSVPGQGTIQYF.

This clonotype was recorded many times. The genes are TRBV29-1 and TRBJ2-3; 13 nucleotides match TRBD2. CDR1 and CDR2 (germline): SQVTM, ANQGSEA. J gave up 5 bases and V 6 bases, and 5 bases lay outside the gene matches. The CDR3 length is 14 residues. The CDR3 sequence is CSVFTSGRGDTQYF. The CDR3 DNA follows: TGCAGCGTCTTTACTAGCGGGAGGGGAGATACGCAGTATTTT.

This clonotype was counted between two and nine times. The chain employs TRBV19 and TRBJ2-1; 12 positions match TRBD2. This CDR3 comprises 16 residues. V gave up 4 bases and J gave up 10 bases; unmatched junction bases: 11. Germline V gives CDR1 LNHDA, CDR2 SQIVND (reference sequence). The CDR3 DNA sequence: TGTGCCAGTAGTAAGTATAGACTAGCGGGAGTATACGAGCAGTTCTTC. As protein: CASSKYRLAGVYEQFF.

This clonotype was observed many times. The chain couples TRBV5-6 to TRBJ2-1; TRBD2 agrees at 8 bases. CDR1 and CDR2 (germline): SGHDT, YYEEEE. The CDR3 consists of 13 residues. V lost 4 bases and J lost 6; bases outside the gene matches: 3. CDR3 nucleotides: TGTGCCAGCAGCGCCGGGGGGGCCAATGAGCAGTTCTTC. This translates into CASSAGGANEQFF.